A selection of T cell receptor beta chains follows, all from one sample in a study of blood T cell repertoires in COVID-19. TCRdb's table, derived via immunoSEQ multiplex PCR, lists solely in-frame clones and lacks some. Of just under 350,000 clones in the sample, around 83% were seen once. Sequencing used peripheral blood. These receptors originate from a man aged 25 to 40 with active or convalescent COVID-19. CDR3s include the opening cysteine and the closing phenylalanine or tryptophan. Fields, in order: D gene, clone size, V gene, J gene, CDR3 DNA, CDR3 protein. D genes are given only for firm matches. The size entry is marked missing in some rows and otherwise reads once, few, many or a size class.

D: NA; size: NA; V: TRBV18; J: TRBJ1-5; DNA: TGTGCCAGCTCGGGGGGAAGTCAGCCCCAGCATTTT; CDR3: CASSGGSQPQHF
D: TRBD1; size: NA; V: TRBV5-4; J: TRBJ2-3; DNA: TGTGCCAGCAGCTCGCAAGGGGGCGGACCTAGCACAGATACGCAGTATTTT; CDR3: CASSSQGGGPSTDTQYF
D: TRBD2; size: few; V: TRBV7-9; J: TRBJ2-5; DNA: TGTGCCAGCAGCTTAGTCAGCGGGGGGGCTAGGGAGACCCAGTACTTC; CDR3: CASSLVSGGARETQYF
D: TRBD1; size: NA; V: TRBV3-1/TRBV3-2; J: TRBJ2-7; DNA: TGTGCCAGCAGCCGGGACAGTCACTACGAGCAGTACTTC; CDR3: CASSRDSHYEQYF
D: TRBD1; size: NA; V: TRBV19; J: TRBJ1-5; DNA: TGTGCCAGTAACACCGGGACAGGGGGAGGGCAGCCCCAGCATTTT; CDR3: CASNTGTGGGQPQHF
D: NA; size: few; V: TRBV3-1/TRBV3-2; J: TRBJ1-6; DNA: TGTGCCAGCAGCCAAGATCCCTCCCATTCACCCCTCCACTTT; CDR3: CASSQDPSHSPLHF
D: NA; size: NA; V: TRBV11-2; J: TRBJ1-1; DNA: TGTGCCAGCAGCTTCCCTATAGGCGGTGGGTCTGACACTGAAGCTTTCTTT; CDR3: CASSFPIGGGSDTEAFF
D: TRBD1; size: few; V: TRBV10-3; J: TRBJ1-1; DNA: TGTGCCATCAGCCCCCGGCGGGACAGGGCTGGCACTGAAGCTTTCTTT; CDR3: CAISPRRDRAGTEAFF
D: TRBD2; size: NA; V: TRBV19; J: TRBJ2-1; DNA: TGTGCCAGTAGTATCCACCGGGAGGACAATGAGCAGTTCTTC; CDR3: CASSIHREDNEQFF
D: TRBD1; size: NA; V: TRBV6-1; J: TRBJ2-1; DNA: TGTGCCAGCAGTTCCAGACAGGGGGCTTACAATGAGCAGTTCTTC; CDR3: CASSSRQGAYNEQFF
D: NA; size: NA; V: TRBV5-1; J: TRBJ2-7; DNA: TGCGCCAGCAGCTTGGGCAGGGTCACCTACGAGCAGTACTTC; CDR3: CASSLGRVTYEQYF
D: NA; size: NA; V: TRBV1; J: TRBJ2-2; DNA: TGCACCAGCAGCCCAAGCGGGACCAGTAATTCCGGGGAGCTGTTTTTT; CDR3: CTSSPSGTSNSGELFF
D: NA; size: NA; V: TRBV15; J: TRBJ1-2; DNA: TGTGCCACCAGCAGAGAGGTCCCGGTCCCCTATGGCTACACCTTC; CDR3: CATSREVPVPYGYTF
D: TRBD1; size: NA; V: TRBV28; J: TRBJ2-3; DNA: TGTGCCAGCAGTTCGACAGGGGGCAACCCTAGCACAGATACGCAGTATTTT; CDR3: CASSSTGGNPSTDTQYF
D: NA; size: NA; V: TRBV5-1; J: TRBJ2-2; DNA: TGCGCCAGCAGGAGAGGGAACACCGGGGAGCTGTTTTTT; CDR3: CASRRGNTGELFF
D: NA; size: NA; V: TRBV19; J: TRBJ1-1; DNA: TGTGCCAGTAGTGGTCGTCAGGGGAACACTGAAGCTTTCTTT; CDR3: CASSGRQGNTEAFF
D: NA; size: NA; V: TRBV11-2; J: TRBJ2-3; DNA: TGTGCCAGCAGCTTAGCTAGCGTTCGCACAGATACGCAGTATTTT; CDR3: CASSLASVRTDTQYF
D: NA; size: NA; V: TRBV3-1/TRBV3-2; J: TRBJ1-5; DNA: TGTGCCAGCAGCCAAGGATTTGGGTCAGGGGATTCTCAGCCCCAGCATTTT; CDR3: CASSQGFGSGDSQPQHF
D: NA; size: NA; V: TRBV12-5; J: TRBJ2-1; DNA: TGTGCTAGTGTTTCGGGACACCGGGATAGGAATGAGCAGTTCTTC; CDR3: CASVSGHRDRNEQFF
D: TRBD1; size: NA; V: TRBV29-1; J: TRBJ1-1; DNA: TGCAGCGTTGAGCGACAGGGCGTAGCTTTCTTT; CDR3: CSVERQGVAFF
D: NA; size: NA; V: TRBV20-1; J: TRBJ2-3; DNA: TGCAGTGCCTTAACAGATACGCAGTATTTT; CDR3: CSALTDTQYF
D: TRBD2; size: NA; V: TRBV28; J: TRBJ2-1; DNA: TGTGCCAGCAGTCCCCGACTAGCGGGAGGGTTCTTCTACAATGAGCAGTTCTTC; CDR3: CASSPRLAGGFFYNEQFF
D: TRBD2; size: NA; V: TRBV2; J: TRBJ2-5; DNA: TGTGCCAGCAGCCCCCGAGCGGGATTGGGGGAGACCCAGTACTTC; CDR3: CASSPRAGLGETQYF
D: TRBD1; size: NA; V: TRBV19; J: TRBJ1-2; DNA: TGTGCCAGTAGTCCGACAGGGCGCTATGGCTACACCTTC; CDR3: CASSPTGRYGYTF
D: TRBD1; size: NA; V: TRBV7-2; J: TRBJ1-1; DNA: TGTGCCAGCAGCCTACGGGACAGGGGGAGCACTGAAGCTTTCTTT; CDR3: CASSLRDRGSTEAFF
D: TRBD1; size: NA; V: TRBV7-9; J: TRBJ2-3; DNA: TGTGCCAGCAGCTTAGTATCCCCGGGACAGGGGGATACGCAGTATTTT; CDR3: CASSLVSPGQGDTQYF
D: TRBD2; size: NA; V: TRBV7-3; J: TRBJ2-7; DNA: TGTGCCAGCAGCCCTACTAGCGGCGAGCAGTACTTC; CDR3: CASSPTSGEQYF
D: TRBD1; size: NA; V: TRBV7-2; J: TRBJ1-6; DNA: TGTGCCAGCAGCTTATCGCGGGACAGCACACTCCTGGGTTCACCCCTCCACTTT; CDR3: CASSLSRDSTLLGSPLHF
D: NA; size: few; V: TRBV5-1; J: TRBJ2-2; DNA: TGCGCCAGCAGCTTTGCAGGGACGAACACCGGGGAGCTGTTTTTT; CDR3: CASSFAGTNTGELFF
D: TRBD1; size: NA; V: TRBV30; J: TRBJ1-4; DNA: TGTGCCTGCTCCAGGGGGGAAAAACTGTTTTTT; CDR3: CACSRGEKLFF
D: NA; size: NA; V: TRBV19; J: TRBJ2-1; DNA: TGTGCCAGTAGTTCCCCCTTCGGGAGACAAGACAATGAGCAGTTCTTC; CDR3: CASSSPFGRQDNEQFF
D: NA; size: NA; V: TRBV5-4; J: TRBJ2-7; DNA: TGTGCCAGCAGCGTCAGGGGCGCCAGGCTCTACGAGCAGTACTTC; CDR3: CASSVRGARLYEQYF
D: NA; size: NA; V: TRBV9; J: TRBJ2-7; DNA: TGTGCCAGCAGCGTCTCCGTAGCCAACGAGCAGTACTTC; CDR3: CASSVSVANEQYF
D: TRBD1; size: NA; V: TRBV16; J: TRBJ1-1; DNA: TGTGCCAGCAGCCAATGGGCAGGGGGCACTGAAGCTTTCTTT; CDR3: CASSQWAGGTEAFF
D: NA; size: NA; V: TRBV3-1/TRBV3-2; J: TRBJ1-1; DNA: TGTGCCAGCAGCCAACGACAGACTTGGGCGAACACTGAAGCTTTCTTT; CDR3: CASSQRQTWANTEAFF
D: NA; size: NA; V: TRBV4-2; J: TRBJ2-6; DNA: TGTGCCAGCAGCCAAGACCCTACCCCTCCTGGGGCCAACGTCCTGACTTTC; CDR3: CASSQDPTPPGANVLTF
D: TRBD1; size: NA; V: TRBV6-5; J: TRBJ2-5; DNA: TGTGCCGCGAAGGACAGGGGGCTATTTGTGGAGACCCAGTACTTC; CDR3: CAAKDRGLFVETQYF
D: TRBD1; size: NA; V: TRBV4-3; J: TRBJ2-7; DNA: TGCGCCAGCAGCCAAGACTGGGACAGGGTCTACGAGCAGTACTTC; CDR3: CASSQDWDRVYEQYF
D: TRBD2; size: NA; V: TRBV30; J: TRBJ2-3; DNA: TGTGCCTGGGGACTAGCGGGAGGTAGAGATACGCAGTATTTT; CDR3: CAWGLAGGRDTQYF
D: NA; size: NA; V: TRBV6-5; J: TRBJ1-6; DNA: TGTGCCAGCAACCTTGGGGAGTTTAATTCACCCCTCCACTTT; CDR3: CASNLGEFNSPLHF
D: TRBD1; size: few; V: TRBV6-5; J: TRBJ2-2; DNA: TGTGCCAGCAGTTACGGGACAGGGGTGAGCGGGGAGCTGTTTTTT; CDR3: CASSYGTGVSGELFF